Below are 14 T cell receptor beta chains sequenced from a single sample in a study of immune heterogeneity within non-small cell lung tumors. TCR beta CDR3 was amplified by multiplex PCR using 32 V and 13 J primers. TCRdb reanalysed the multiplex PCR reads using MiXCR and keeps one entry per CDR3 protein. The sample holds 15,000 to 20,000 distinct CDR3 sequences, 25% to 35% seen once. The starting template was genomic DNA from bulk tumor, around 610 ng per sample. Surgeons took several biopsies per primary tumor, spaced far apart, during surgery. Patients underwent curative surgery for untreated, newly diagnosed non-small cell lung cancer. The sequenced material came from lung tumor tissue. The receptor set was obtained from a man aged 35-49 years with non-small cell lung cancer.

The chain employs TRBV7-8 and TRBJ2-5, with 8 bases fitting TRBD1. The CDR3 has 15 residues. Germline trimming cut 6 bases from V and 4 bases from J; bases unmatched to any gene: 10. Per the germline V gene, CDR1 is SGHVS and CDR2 is FQNEAQ. The CDR3 spells CASSRTGSVLETQYF. CDR3 nucleotides: TGTGCCAGCAGTCGGACAGGGTCAGTGTTAGAGACCCAGTACTTC.

A remark on this clonotype: The junction shows a germline mismatch at one end, possibly a read error. CDR3 region: CTSSLFGLAGVDTQYF. The CDR3 DNA reads TGTACCAGCAGCTTATTCGGGCTAGCGGGGGTGGATACGCAGTATTTT. This chain connects TRBV7-9 to TRBJ2-3, with TRBD2 identical over 10 bases. The CDR3 covers 16 residues. Germline CDR1 SEHNR, CDR2 FQNEAQ (reference sequence). Full variable domain (outside the CDR3, taken from reference TRBV7-9 and TRBJ2-3): DTGVSQNPRHKITKRGQNVTFRCDPISEHNRLYWYRQTLGQGPEFLTYFQNEAQLEKSRLLSDRFSAERPKGSFSTLEIQRTEQGDSAMYLCTSSLFGLAGVDTQYFGPGTRLTVL.

Judged by abundance, this clonotype is medium-sized. The V and J genes are TRBV6-2 or TRBV6-3 and TRBJ1-4; 7 bases line up with TRBD1. V lost 6 bases, J lost 7 bases, and 8 bases stayed unmatched. The germline V gene has CDR1 MNHEY and CDR2 SVGEGT. There are 14 residues in the CDR3. CDR3: CASSRQGVGEKLFF. Here the CDR3 DNA reads TGTGCCAGCAGCCGACAGGGAGTCGGTGAAAAACTGTTTTTT.

By its share, this clonotype is medium-sized. The chain combines TRBV10-3 with TRBJ1-1; 10 positions match TRBD1. CDR3 length equals 14 residues. CDR1 is ENHRY, CDR2 SYGVKD, per germline. V lost 7 bases, J lost 3 bases, and 5 bases stayed unmatched. In DNA form, the CDR3 reads TGTGCCATCAAGGGACAGGGGTTACACACTGAAGCTTTCTTT. Translation: CAIKGQGLHTEAFF.

This clonotype appeared a single time. This may stem from a read error, because a much larger clone lies one nucleotide away. The chain combines TRBV20-1 with TRBJ2-7; the match to TRBD2 covers 10 bases. Germline CDR1 is DFQATT and CDR2 is SNEGSKA (reference sequence). The CDR3 is 14 residues long. Trimming cost V 6 bases and J 9 bases; bases outside gene matches: 14. The CDR3 DNA sequence: TGCAGTGCCCCACCGGGACTAGCGTCTAATGTGCAGTACTTC. Amino acids: CSAPPGLASNVQYF.

Ten or more counts support this clonotype. This chain uses TRBV7-9 with TRBJ2-1, with D unresolved. The CDR3 loop spans 12 amino acids. Germline lookup yields CDR1 SEHNR and CDR2 FQNEAQ (reference sequence). V was cut by 0 bases and J by 5 bases, with 2 bases left in between. The CDR3, as DNA: TGTGCCAGCAGCTTAGCGGACAATGAGCAGTTCTTC. This encodes CASSLADNEQFF.

Remarks on this clonotype: Being one base from a much bigger clone, this may be a read error. This rearrangement joins TRBV28 to TRBJ1-6, with 10 bases that match TRBD1. This CDR3 comprises 16 residues. Looked up from germline, CDR1 is MDHEN and CDR2 is SYDVKM. The CDR3 DNA reads as TGTACCAGCAGTCCGGACAGGGGGAACTATAATTCACCCCTCCACTTT. It encodes CTSSPDRGNYNSPLHF. Based on the CDR3 plus reference TRBV28 and TRBJ1-6, the full variable domain is DVKVTQSSRYLVKRTGEKVFLECVQDMDHENMFWYRQDPGLGLRLIYFSYDVKMKEKGDIPEGYSVSREKKERFSLILESASTNQTSMYLCTSSPDRGNYNSPLHFGNGTRLTVT.

This clonotype rates as medium-sized. The V and J genes are TRBV24-1 and TRBJ2-1; 11 bases are a match to TRBD1. The V segment lost 3 bases and the J segment 7 bases; nucleotides outside the gene matches: 4. Germline loops: CDR1 KGHDR, CDR2 SFDVKD. The length of the CDR3 is 15 residues. Here the CDR3 DNA reads TGTGCCACCAGTGATCCAGGACAGGGGGCTAATGAGCAGTTCTTC. Protein product: CATSDPGQGANEQFF.

This clonotype turned up a few times. The J gene is TRBJ1-4, the V gene TRBV7-9; 8 nucleotides match TRBD1. V shed 4 bases and J 7 bases; nucleotides not matched to a gene: 8. CDR1 SEHNR and CDR2 FQNEAQ come from the germline V gene (reference sequence). The CDR3 is 15 amino acids. The CDR3: CASSWSRGRGEKLFF. CDR3 DNA sequence: TGTGCCAGCAGCTGGTCCAGGGGGCGGGGTGAAAAACTGTTTTTT.

As concerns this clonotype: A read error may explain this, as a much larger clone is one base away. The chain combines TRBV27 with TRBJ2-1, with 7 bases that match TRBD2. The CDR3 extends over 16 amino acids. Looked up from germline, CDR1 is MNHEY and CDR2 is SMNVEV (reference sequence). The CDR3 DNA reads as TGTGACAGCAGACGCCAAGCGGGACTGGATGACAATGAGCAGTTCTTC. Translated, it gives CDSRRQAGLDDNEQFF.

This clonotype is large. The chain is built from TRBV29-1 and TRBJ2-6; D not resolved. V lost 7 bases and J lost 4, with 11 bases in between. The CDR3 is 13 amino acids. Germline CDR1 SQVTM, CDR2 ANQGSEA. CDR3 nucleotide sequence: TGCAGCGCTCTTGACATAGGGGCCAACGTCCTGACTTTC. It codes for CSALDIGANVLTF.

Notes on this clonotype: This could be a read error, since a much larger clone is one nucleotide away. The chain uses TRBV12-3 or TRBV12-4 and TRBJ2-1, with D maybe TRBD2 (6 bases). This CDR3 is built from 17 residues. CDR3: CASSPPLAFSTYSEQFF. DNA of the CDR3: TGTGCCAGCAGTCCGCCCCTAGCGTTCAGTACCTACAGTGAGCAGTTCTTC.

This clonotype has at least ten counts. The chain combines TRBV2 with TRBJ1-1; D gene ambiguous. Germline V gene data show CDR1 as SNHLY and CDR2 as FYNNEI. Deletions cut 3 bases from V and 3 bases from J, with 5 bases between. The CDR3 consists of 12 residues. DNA of the CDR3: TGTGCCAGCAGTGAGATGGACACTGAAGCTTTCTTT. It encodes CASSEMDTEAFF.

Comment on this clonotype: A much larger clonotype is one base distant, so this may be a read error. The chain employs TRBV5-1 and TRBJ1-3; D remains ambiguous. There are 12 residues in the CDR3. Per germline, CDR1 SGHRS and CDR2 YFSETQ. V shed 9 bases and J shed 2 bases, with 9 bases lying between them. The CDR3 sequence is CANSMPGNTIYF. In DNA form, the CDR3 reads TGCGCCAACAGTATGCCTGGAAACACCATATATTTT. The entire variable domain, with the rest obtained from reference TRBV5-1 and TRBJ1-3, is as follows: KAGVTQTPRYLIKTRGQQVTLSCSPISGHRSVSWYQQTPGQGLQFLFEYFSETQRNKGNFPGRFSGRQFSNSRSEMNVSTLELGDSALYLCANSMPGNTIYFGEGSWLTVV.